This T cell receptor (beta chain) stems from a study of CD8+ T cells in alopecia areata. Study results and limitations: Sequencing of scalp tissue also captures the resident alphabeta T cells of normal skin. Clonality was higher in lesional than normal scalp, especially in alopecia totalis/universalis.

Worth noting for this clone: Its antigen is not identified.

The sequencing template was cDNA reverse transcribed from extracted RNA. The repertoire was sequenced with immunoSEQ multiplex PCR; TCRdb's copy has only in-frame clones and lacks some. The profile shows 50,000 to 80,000 clones, around 44% of them singletons. The CDR3 totals 11 residues. Per germline, CDR1 SQVTM and CDR2 ANQGSEA. Punch biopsies of lesional scalp, plus peripheral blood, were taken from alopecia areata patients. The sequence was collected from a human donor with alopecia areata. Sequencing used NKG2D-low CD8+ T cells sorted from blood. This chain connects TRBV29-1 to TRBJ2-5; D gene unclear. The DNA end lines up better with TRBJ2-7; the J call may be wrong. CDR3 DNA: TGCAGCGTGTACTCCAGCTACGAGCAGTACTTC. Protein sequence: CSVYSSYEQYF.